This T cell receptor beta chain was retrieved from a study of shared clonotypes between healthy human individuals. Findings of the study overall: Clonotypes that were shared across a few donors made up around 4.6% of naive CD4 clonotypes. Enrolling few donors narrowed the genetic and exposure-history diversity that was represented.

Sequencing was performed with immunoSEQ multiplex PCR; in TCRdb, only in-frame clones are kept and a portion is missing. The repertoire has more than 2,000,000 clones, approximately 93% of them found once; the top ten carry 0.39%. This CDR3 has 15 amino acids. Per germline, CDR1 SGDLS and CDR2 YYNGEE. Trimming pared 0 bases from V and 0 bases from J, leaving 9 bases between. With respect to this clone: Its target is unknown.

Sequenced sample: naive CD4+ T cells from PBMCs. Subset given: CD45RA+ positively selected. The rearrangement uses TRBV9 and TRBJ2-5; TRBD2 might be the D (5 bases). The TCR sequence derives from a man aged 18-30 years in good health. Some clones in this sample may be carry-over from other donors' samples. CDR3 sequence reads: CASSVDPGNQETQYF. The DNA of the CDR3 is TGTGCCAGCAGCGTAGATCCCGGGAACCAAGAGACCCAGTACTTC.